The clone carrying this TCR beta chain was picked up a small number of times. Sequencing used immunoSEQ multiplex PCR; TCRdb keeps in-frame clones, though not all of them. The sample yields some 66,000 clones, around 83% seen once. Trimming took off 4 bases at V and 4 bases at J, with 14 bases between the two ends. The CDR3 covers 14 residues. Germline V lookup: CDR1 MNHEY, CDR2 SVGAGI. These data originate in a study of OX40 agonist ivuxolimab in advanced cancers. This sequence originates from an adult with an advanced solid tumor such as melanoma, head and neck, liver or kidney cancer. The sequenced sample was CD4+ or CD8+ T cells sorted from blood, obtained in a trial of the OX40 agonist ivuxolimab. This chain uses TRBV6-5 with TRBJ2-7, with a possible D match to TRBD2 (5 bases). The chain's CDR3 is CASSSGLRAYEQYF. CDR3 nucleotide sequence: TGTGCCAGCAGTTCCGGACTGAGAGCATACGAGCAGTACTTC.